Sequencing of this T cell receptor (beta chain) was carried out in a study of blood T cell repertoires in COVID-19. Profiling relied on immunoSEQ multiplex PCR, and the TCRdb table lists in-frame clones only, not all of them. The sample records 300,000 or so clones, roughly 86% being singletons. Trimming pared 3 bases from V and 3 bases from J, leaving 17 bases between. The germline V gene has CDR1 MDHEN and CDR2 SYDVKM. CDR3 length: 17 amino acids. This clone was observed once. Sequences were obtained from PBMCs or T cells enriched from blood (not recorded which). The chain links TRBV28 to TRBJ2-2; D gene unclear. The sequence was collected from a woman between 50 and 59 years old who had been exposed to COVID-19. The DNA of the CDR3 is TGTGCCAGCAGTTTTCGAAAGTCGTGGAGCGACACCGGGGAGCTGTTTTTT. Amino acids: CASSFRKSWSDTGELFF. Variable domain in full (rest from reference TRBV28 and TRBJ2-2): DVKVTQSSRYLVKRTGEKVFLECVQDMDHENMFWYRQDPGLGLRLIYFSYDVKMKEKGDIPEGYSVSREKKERFSLILESASTNQTSMYLCASSFRKSWSDTGELFFGEGSRLTVL.